Below, 21 T cell receptor beta chains from the same sample are listed, as sequenced in a study of blood T cell repertoires in COVID-19. Some clones are missing from TCRdb's copy, which holds only in-frame ones; the method was immunoSEQ multiplex PCR. The table shows about 240,000 clones, with approximately 78% occurring only once. Sequencing was performed on peripheral blood. Receptors originate from an elderly woman with COVID-19, enrolled during active disease.

V usage is TRBV6-5 and J usage is TRBJ1-5; D uncertain. Germline lookup yields CDR1 MNHEY and CDR2 SVGAGI. Trimming stripped 0 bases from V and 2 bases from J, with 5 bases between. The CDR3 loop spans 14 amino acids. This CDR3 is CASSYSSGNQPQHF. The CDR3 DNA reads TGTGCCAGCAGTTACTCGTCTGGCAATCAGCCCCAGCATTTT.

V and J are TRBV5-8 and TRBJ1-5, with D possibly matching TRBD1 (5 bases). Trimming took off 0 bases at V and 2 bases at J, with 9 bases between the two ends. CDR1 and CDR2 (germline): SGHTS, YDEGEE. This CDR3 region has 15 residues. The CDR3 is CASSLAGLGNQPQHF. CDR3 DNA: TGTGCCAGCAGCTTGGCAGGGTTGGGCAATCAGCCCCAGCATTTT.

V usage is TRBV5-1 and J usage is TRBJ1-1; a weak D match, TRBD1 (6 bases). The CDR3 consists of 14 residues. The germline V gene encodes CDR1 SGHRS and CDR2 YFSETQ. V was cut by 4 bases and J by 5 bases, with 15 bases left in between. The CDR3 here is CASSPTGGRTEAFF. CDR3 DNA: TGCGCCAGCAGCCCGACAGGAGGCAGGACTGAAGCTTTCTTT.

The chain recombines TRBV9 with TRBJ2-1, with D perhaps matching TRBD2 (6 bases). CDR1 and CDR2 from the germline V gene are SGDLS and YYNGEE. The CDR3 has 15 residues. Trimming cost V 2 bases and J 9 bases, with 18 bases left between them. The CDR3 bases are TGTGCCAGCAGCGTCACTAGCTATGATGGTGGTGAGCAGTTCTTC. Translated, it gives CASSVTSYDGGEQFF.

This sequence joins TRBV10-1 and TRBJ1-3; no reliable D call. V lost 5 bases and J 2 bases, leaving 10 bases between the germline ends. The CDR3 covers 14 residues. The germline gives CDR1 WNHNN, CDR2 SYGVQD (reference sequence). CDR3 sequence (DNA): TGCGCCAGCAGTCCAGAGGTTGCTGGAAACACCATATATTTT. Translated: CASSPEVAGNTIYF.

The CDR3 here is CASSATRPGQIHEQYF. Here the CDR3 DNA reads TGTGCCAGCAGCGCGACCAGACCGGGACAGATCCACGAGCAGTACTTC. This chain uses TRBV7-9 with TRBJ2-7, with 7 bases fitting TRBD1. The junction had 15 bases not matched to a gene; V was cut back by 5 bases and J by 5 bases. Germline CDR1 is SEHNR and CDR2 is FQNEAQ (reference sequence). This CDR3 has 16 amino acids.

The chain employs TRBV3-1 (or the pseudogene TRBV3-2) and TRBJ2-7, with 11 bases fitting TRBD2. V shed 1 base and J 9 bases; nucleotides not matched to a gene: 5. Germline assignment: CDR1 LGHDT and CDR2 YNNKEL (reference sequence). This CDR3 contains 14 residues. The CDR3 loop is CASSQVLAGVGQYF. The CDR3 DNA follows: TGTGCCAGCAGCCAAGTACTAGCGGGAGTCGGGCAGTACTTC.

V gene TRBV30 combines with J gene TRBJ1-3; a possible D gene is TRBD1 (5 bases). V was trimmed by 0 bases and J by 0 bases, leaving 18 bases between them. CDR1 is GTSNPN and CDR2 is SVGIG in the germline V gene (reference sequence). The CDR3 sequence is 18 residues long. CDR3 coding DNA: TGTGCCTGGAGTGTAGCCCACCAAAGGGGTCTCTCTGGAAACACCATATATTTT. As protein: CAWSVAHQRGLSGNTIYF.

The chain combines TRBV6-5 with TRBJ1-5, with D uncertain. Germline-derived CDR1 and CDR2 are MNHEY and SVGAGI. CDR3 size: 13 residues. Trimming cost V 6 bases and J 7 bases, with 13 bases left between them. For the CDR3, the DNA is TGTGCCAGCAGCTCGCGAGGAGGCCAGCCCCAGCATTTT. It yields the protein CASSSRGGQPQHF.

The J gene is TRBJ2-1, the V gene TRBV7-9; 11 bases match TRBD2. Germline CDR1 SEHNR, CDR2 FQNEAQ (reference sequence). This CDR3 contains 15 residues. J gave up 4 bases and V 3 bases, and 2 bases lay outside the gene matches. The DNA of the CDR3 is TGTGCCAGCAGCTTGGCTAGCGGGGGGTACAATGAGCAGTTCTTC. It codes for CASSLASGGYNEQFF. Full variable domain (rest looked up from reference TRBV7-9 and TRBJ2-1): DTGVSQNPRHKITKRGQNVTFRCDPISEHNRLYWYRQTLGQGPEFLTYFQNEAQLEKSRLLSDRFSAERPKGSFSTLEIQRTEQGDSAMYLCASSLASGGYNEQFFGPGTRLTVL.

The chain has TRBV24-1 and TRBJ2-3, with TRBD1 as a possible D gene (6 bases). CDR3 length: 16 residues. Trimming removed 6 bases from V and 2 bases from J, with 17 bases in between. The V gene's germline CDR1 is KGHDR and CDR2 SFDVKD. Written as DNA, the CDR3 is TGTGCCACCAGTAAGGGTGGGGGCTACCCCACAGATACGCAGTATTTT. Translating gives CATSKGGGYPTDTQYF.

The sample holds one count of this clone. V and J are TRBV5-1 and TRBJ2-3; the D gene is possibly TRBD2 (7 bases). This CDR3 is built from 15 residues. V gave up 4 bases and J gave up 6 bases, with 18 bases separating them. The germline V gene encodes CDR1 SGHRS and CDR2 YFSETQ. CDR3 protein: CASSLGGGAWDTQYF. CDR3 coding DNA: TGCGCCAGCAGCCTCGGAGGGGGGGCTTGGGATACGCAGTATTTT. Looking up the rest from reference TRBV5-1 and TRBJ2-3 gives the full variable domain: KAGVTQTPRYLIKTRGQQVTLSCSPISGHRSVSWYQQTPGQGLQFLFEYFSETQRNKGNFPGRFSGRQFSNSRSEMNVSTLELGDSALYLCASSLGGGAWDTQYFGPGTRLTVL.

Written as DNA, the CDR3 is TGTGCCAGCAGTATCGGACAGGGGATTCATTCACCCCTCCACTTT. It yields the protein CASSIGQGIHSPLHF. The rearrangement joins TRBV27 to TRBJ1-6; TRBD1 matches at 9 bases. The CDR3 totals 15 residues. V shed 5 bases and J 8 bases; nucleotides not matched to a gene: 7. Per germline, CDR1 MNHEY and CDR2 SMNVEV (reference sequence).

The rearrangement uses TRBV4-1 and TRBJ1-2, with TRBD1 matching over 7 bases. V was clipped by 1 base and J by 5 bases; unmatched bases: 13. CDR3 length: 17 residues. Germline CDR1 is MGHRA and CDR2 is YSYEKL. The DNA of the CDR3 is TGCGCCAGCAGCCAAGTTGGGGTTGAGGGGGCTCTATATGGCTACACCTTC. It translates to CASSQVGVEGALYGYTF.

The genes are TRBV27 and TRBJ2-2, with TRBD1 identical over 7 bases. The CDR3 has 15 amino acids. The V gene end was trimmed by 2 bases and the J gene end by 3 bases; junction bases not matched to a gene: 3. Germline assignment: CDR1 MNHEY and CDR2 SMNVEV (reference sequence). The CDR3 DNA sequence: TGTGCCAGCAGTTTAAGGCAGGGGGACACCGGGGAGCTGTTTTTT. Amino acids: CASSLRQGDTGELFF.

The chain combines TRBV5-1 with TRBJ2-1, with TRBD2 matching 8 bases. This CDR3 spans 17 amino acids. Looked up from germline, CDR1 is SGHRS and CDR2 is YFSETQ. J was trimmed by 0 bases and V by 0 bases; bases with no gene match: 5. The chain's CDR3 is CASSLGLAYSSYNEQFF. The CDR3 nucleotides are TGCGCCAGCAGCTTGGGACTAGCGTACAGCTCCTACAATGAGCAGTTCTTC.

This clone was seen a handful of times. V and J are TRBV30 and TRBJ1-2; D is unclear. Germline values: CDR1 GTSNPN, CDR2 SVGIG (reference sequence). The CDR3 is 11 amino acids. V was pared by 6 bases and J by 14 bases, with 19 bases between. CDR3 loop: CACLKGVAGTF. CDR3 DNA sequence: TGTGCCTGCCTAAAAGGAGTCGCCGGTACCTTC. Full variable domain (outside the CDR3, taken from reference TRBV30 and TRBJ1-2): SQTIHQWPATLVQPVGSPLSLECTVEGTSNPNLYWYRQAAGRGLQLLFYSVGIGQISSEVPQNLSASRPQDRQFILSSKKLLLSDSGFYLCACLKGVAGTFGSGTRLTVV.

The J gene is TRBJ1-1, the V gene TRBV10-3, with D perhaps matching TRBD1 (5 bases). V was cut by 0 bases and J by 4 bases, with 12 bases left in between. CDR1 is ENHRY and CDR2 is SYGVKD in the germline V gene. The CDR3 is made up of 15 amino acids. This CDR3 reads CAISESQGRGTEAFF. CDR3 sequence (DNA): TGTGCCATCAGTGAGTCGCAGGGAAGAGGCACTGAAGCTTTCTTT.

This clone was observed at least ten times. This chain connects TRBV7-9 to TRBJ1-6, with D perhaps TRBD1 (6 bases). This CDR3 is 15 amino acids long. Germline CDR1 is SEHNR and CDR2 is FQNEAQ (reference sequence). The germline V and J ends were trimmed by 3 bases and 4 bases, with 10 bases remaining between them. CDR3 sequence (DNA): TGTGCCAGCAGCTTGGGGACAAGTTATAATTCACCCCTCCACTTT. Translating it yields CASSLGTSYNSPLHF. Using reference TRBV7-9 and TRBJ1-6 for the parts outside the CDR3, the full variable domain is DTGVSQNPRHKITKRGQNVTFRCDPISEHNRLYWYRQTLGQGPEFLTYFQNEAQLEKSRLLSDRFSAERPKGSFSTLEIQRTEQGDSAMYLCASSLGTSYNSPLHFGNGTRLTVT.

The V gene is TRBV18, the J gene TRBJ2-7; TRBD2 matches 11 bases. This CDR3 is 15 amino acids long. The ends lost 6 bases at V and 6 bases at J; junction bases unmatched: 10. The germline gives CDR1 KGHSH, CDR2 LQKENI. The CDR3 loop is CASSQNSGRVSEQYF. CDR3 DNA: TGTGCCAGCTCCCAAAATAGCGGGAGGGTAAGCGAGCAGTACTTC.

This chain links TRBV30 with TRBJ2-6, with D maybe TRBD1 (5 bases). With 5 bases removed from V and 4 bases from J, the gap between germline ends came to 15 bases. Germline V gene lookup returns CDR1 GTSNPN and CDR2 SVGIG (reference sequence). The CDR3 is made up of 15 amino acids. CDR3 coding DNA: TGTGCCTGGTCTCGTCTGGGGCTAGGGGCCAACGTCCTGACTTTC. It yields the protein CAWSRLGLGANVLTF.